Presented here are 18 T cell receptor beta chains from one specimen sequenced in a study of CD8+CD57+ T cells in acquired aplastic anemia. Patients sequenced had flow cytometry evidence of CD8+CD57+ cell expansion. Profiles of TCR beta VDJ and CDR3 were generated from a genomic DNA template. Using its own MiXCR run on the reads, TCRdb lists one record per CDR3 protein. This sample carries fewer than 250,000 distinct CDR3 sequences, roughly half of them seen once, and the ten largest clones take 6.5% to 10%. Sequencing input: sorted CD4+, CD8+, or CD8+CD57+ T cells (not recorded which) from PBMCs. All receptors derive from a human donor with aplastic anemia.

Concerning this clonotype: Possible read error: a much larger clone is one base away. V is TRBV7-9 and J is TRBJ2-7; TRBD1 matches 7 bases. Germline V gene lookup returns CDR1 SEHNR and CDR2 FQNEAQ (reference sequence). The V gene end was trimmed by 5 bases and the J gene end by 4 bases; junction bases not matched to a gene: 11. The CDR3 sequence is 15 residues long. The CDR3 protein is CASSPGQLLGYEQYF. Here the CDR3 DNA reads TGTGCCAGCAGCCCGGGACAGCTTTTGGGATACGAGCAGTACTTC.

This clonotype was counted at least ten times. The chain combines TRBV20-1 with TRBJ1-2, with 7 bases that match TRBD1. CDR3 length equals 15 residues. The junction had 9 bases not matched to a gene; V was cut back by 0 bases and J by 5 bases. Germline CDR1 is DFQATT and CDR2 is SNEGSKA (reference sequence). The CDR3 sequence: CSARDLTGTTYGYTF. CDR3 coding DNA: TGCAGTGCTAGAGATCTGACAGGGACAACTTATGGCTACACCTTC.

This chain connects TRBV6-5 to TRBJ2-3, with D possibly TRBD2 on 6 matching bases. Germline V gives CDR1 MNHEY, CDR2 SVGAGI. This CDR3 comprises 17 residues. V dropped 0 bases and J dropped 0 bases, with 13 bases sitting between them. Here the CDR3 DNA reads TGTGCCAGCAGTTACTCAGCCGGGACTTCTAGCACAGATACGCAGTATTTT. It encodes CASSYSAGTSSTDTQYF.

Regarding this clonotype: A much larger clone lies a single base off, so this may be a read error. The rearrangement uses TRBV6-1 and TRBJ2-7; TRBD2 is a possible D gene (5 bases). The CDR3 contains 14 residues. Germline-derived CDR1 and CDR2 are MNHNS and SASEGT. The V and J ends lost 7 bases and 2 bases respectively, with 15 bases between them. The CDR3 DNA sequence: TGTGCCAGCATCGGAGCCGAGGGAACCTACGAGCAGTACTTC. It translates to CASIGAEGTYEQYF.

The chain employs TRBV7-8 and TRBJ1-1; D not certain. Germline-derived CDR1 and CDR2 are SGHVS and FQNEAQ. V was clipped by 0 bases and J by 4 bases, with 15 bases between them. There are 16 residues in the CDR3. For the CDR3, the DNA is TGTGCCAGCAGCTTAGCACCCTTCTTAGGAGGCACTGAAGCTTTCTTT. Its translation: CASSLAPFLGGTEAFF.

In this sample, this clonotype turned up many times. The chain carries TRBV7-9 and TRBJ2-7, with D perhaps given as TRBD1 or TRBD2 (5 bases each). CDR3 size: 15 residues. Germline loops: CDR1 SEHNR, CDR2 FQNEAQ (reference sequence). V was trimmed by 0 bases and J by 2 bases, leaving 11 bases between them. The CDR3, as DNA: TGTGCCAGCAGCTTAGCGTCGGGACGGGCCTACGAGCAGTACTTC. It is translated as CASSLASGRAYEQYF.

About this clonotype itself: This clone may be a read error of a much larger clone one base away. The J gene is TRBJ2-7, the V gene TRBV19; D is unclear. Germline V gene lookup returns CDR1 LNHDA and CDR2 SQIVND (reference sequence). Trimming took 2 bases from V and 5 from J, leaving 13 bases between them. This CDR3 has 14 amino acids. In DNA, the CDR3 is TGTGCCAGTAGTATACCCTTAAACATGGACGAGCAGTACTTC. As protein: CASSIPLNMDEQYF.

This clonotype was picked up one time. This chain uses TRBV7-9 with TRBJ2-7; D might be TRBD1 (6 bases). The V end was cut by 2 bases, the J end by 1 base, with 9 bases between. This CDR3 has 14 amino acids. The germline V gene has CDR1 SEHNR and CDR2 FQNEAQ (reference sequence). This CDR3 reads CASSLPGTSYEQYF. CDR3 in DNA: TGTGCCAGCAGCTTACCCGGGACATCCTACGAGCAGTACTTC. Full variable domain (remainder filled in from reference TRBV7-9 and TRBJ2-7): DTGVSQNPRHKITKRGQNVTFRCDPISEHNRLYWYRQTLGQGPEFLTYFQNEAQLEKSRLLSDRFSAERPKGSFSTLEIQRTEQGDSAMYLCASSLPGTSYEQYFGPGTRLTVT.

The table lists this clonotype with many counts. This chain uses TRBV6-5 with TRBJ2-7; D call uncertain. This CDR3 comprises 12 residues. Looked up from germline, CDR1 is MNHEY and CDR2 is SVGAGI. With 7 bases removed from V and 2 bases from J, the gap between germline ends came to 9 bases. CDR3 amino acids: CASMRIPYEQYF. DNA for the CDR3: TGTGCCAGCATGCGGATACCCTACGAGCAGTACTTC.

This clonotype was counted many times. The chain has TRBV12-3 or TRBV12-4 and TRBJ2-2, with D possibly being TRBD1 or TRBD2 (5 bases each). Trimming removed 5 bases at V and 0 bases at J, with 13 bases between. This CDR3 region has 16 residues. The CDR3 loop reads CASSATGTANTGELFF. The CDR3 bases are TGTGCCAGCAGTGCGACCGGGACGGCGAACACCGGGGAGCTGTTTTTT.

There are a few counts of this clonotype. The chain recombines TRBV7-9 with TRBJ2-7, with 7 positions matching TRBD2. The CDR3 is 13 residues long. With V trimmed by 3 bases and J by 3 bases, 2 bases remained unmatched. CDR1 and CDR2 from the germline V gene are SEHNR and FQNEAQ (reference sequence). The CDR3 protein is CASSLGGVYEQYF. DNA for the CDR3: TGTGCCAGCAGCTTGGGGGGGGTCTACGAGCAGTACTTC.

V gene TRBV29-1 combines with J gene TRBJ1-2, with 8 positions matching TRBD1. Looked up from germline, CDR1 is SQVTM and CDR2 is ANQGSEA. The CDR3 is made up of 14 amino acids. V shed 1 base, J shed 3 bases, and the junction held 4 bases outside the gene matches. CDR3 sequence (DNA): TGCAGCGTTGAAGCAGGGGGCAGGGACTATGGCTACACCTTC. Translation: CSVEAGGRDYGYTF.

The table lists this clonotype with many counts. The chain has TRBV20-1 and TRBJ2-3; no clear D gene. The CDR3 extends over 14 amino acids. The germline V and J ends were trimmed by 6 bases and 0 bases, with 13 bases remaining between them. Germline CDR1 reads DFQATT; CDR2 reads SNEGSKA (reference sequence). CDR3 nucleotides: TGCAGTGCACCTGTAGGAACTAGCACAGATACGCAGTATTTT. Protein sequence: CSAPVGTSTDTQYF.

Many counts were recorded for this clonotype. V is TRBV20-1 and J is TRBJ2-5; D could derive from TRBD1 or TRBD2 (5 bases each). The length of the CDR3 is 17 residues. Germline V CDR1 and CDR2: DFQATT, SNEGSKA (reference sequence). Trimming pared 3 bases from V and 5 bases from J, leaving 25 bases between. This chain's CDR3 is CSARGPWVSSAIETQYF. CDR3 nucleotide sequence: TGCAGTGCTAGGGGACCTTGGGTATCCTCCGCAATCGAGACCCAGTACTTC.

In the case of this clonotype: It may be a read error: a sequence one base away is much more abundant. No conserved phenylalanine or tryptophan ends this CDR3, so it is likely a read error. The chain carries TRBV29-1 and TRBJ1-6, with D maybe TRBD1 (5 bases). Per germline, CDR1 SQVTM and CDR2 ANQGSEA. The CDR3 sequence is 16 residues long. The DNA of the CDR3 is TGCAGTGCTAGAGACGTTACCAGGGTTGGTAATTCACCCCTCCACGTT. Translated: CSARDVTRVGNSPLHV.

V gene TRBV27 combines with J gene TRBJ1-1; D gene uncertain. The CDR3 runs to 16 residues. V was cut by 6 bases and J by 1 base, with 18 bases left in between. CDR1 and CDR2 (germline): MNHEY, SMNVEV (reference sequence). DNA for the CDR3: TGTGCCAGCAGACTTACAGTGGGGAATCCGAACACTGAAGCTTTCTTT. Translating it yields CASRLTVGNPNTEAFF.

This rearrangement joins TRBV24-1 to TRBJ1-2, with no clear D. Trimming took 0 bases from V and 8 from J, leaving 6 bases between them. This CDR3 is 12 amino acids long. The germline V gene has CDR1 KGHDR and CDR2 SFDVKD. In nucleotides, the CDR3 is TGTGCCACCAGTGATTTGAAGGAGGGCTACACCTTC. It specifies CATSDLKEGYTF.

In its sample, this clonotype was seen many times. The V and J genes are TRBV6-2 or TRBV6-3 and TRBJ1-1; 7 nucleotides line up with TRBD1. The CDR3 is 14 residues long. J was trimmed by 4 bases and V by 1 base; bases with no gene match: 3. CDR1 is MNHEY and CDR2 is SVGEGT in the germline V gene. CDR3 in DNA: TGTGCCAGCAGTTACTTTGCAGGGGGCACTGAAGCTTTCTTT. Encoded protein: CASSYFAGGTEAFF.